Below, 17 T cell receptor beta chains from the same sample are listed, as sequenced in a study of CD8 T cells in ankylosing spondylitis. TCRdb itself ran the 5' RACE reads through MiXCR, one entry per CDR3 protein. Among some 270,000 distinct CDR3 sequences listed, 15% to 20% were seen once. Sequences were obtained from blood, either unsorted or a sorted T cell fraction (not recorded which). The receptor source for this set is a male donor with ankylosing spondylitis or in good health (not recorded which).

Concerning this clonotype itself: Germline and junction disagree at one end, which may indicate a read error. CDR3 amino acids: CASSFTGDHEQYF. CDR3 in DNA: TGTGCTAGCAGCTTTACAGGGGACCACGAGCAGTACTTC. The chain combines TRBV7-7 with TRBJ2-7, with 7 bases that match TRBD1. CDR1 SSHAT and CDR2 FNYEAQ come from the germline V gene (reference sequence). The CDR3 length is 13 residues.

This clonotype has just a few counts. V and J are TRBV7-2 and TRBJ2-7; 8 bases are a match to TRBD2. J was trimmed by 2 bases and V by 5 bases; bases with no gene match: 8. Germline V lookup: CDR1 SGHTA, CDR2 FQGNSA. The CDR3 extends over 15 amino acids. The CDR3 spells CASSLGAGGTYEQYF. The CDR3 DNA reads TGTGCCAGCAGCCTGGGTGCGGGAGGCACCTACGAGCAGTACTTC.

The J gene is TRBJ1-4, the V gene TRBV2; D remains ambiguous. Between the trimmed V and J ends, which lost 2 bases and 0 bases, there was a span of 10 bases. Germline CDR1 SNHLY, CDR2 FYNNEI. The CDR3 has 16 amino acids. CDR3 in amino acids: CASSETLTPTNEKLFF. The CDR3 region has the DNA TGTGCCAGCAGTGAAACTCTAACACCAACTAATGAAAAACTGTTTTTT.

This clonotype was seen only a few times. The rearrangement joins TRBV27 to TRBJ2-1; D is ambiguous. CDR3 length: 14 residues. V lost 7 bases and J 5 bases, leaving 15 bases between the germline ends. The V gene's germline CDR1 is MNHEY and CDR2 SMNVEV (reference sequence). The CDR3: CASKVSGGNNEQFF. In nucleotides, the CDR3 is TGTGCCAGCAAAGTCTCGGGCGGAAACAATGAGCAGTTCTTC.

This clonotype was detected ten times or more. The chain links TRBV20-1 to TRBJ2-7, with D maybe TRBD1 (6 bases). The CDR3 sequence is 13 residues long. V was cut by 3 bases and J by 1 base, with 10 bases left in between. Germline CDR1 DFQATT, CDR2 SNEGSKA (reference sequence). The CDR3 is CSARGHGSYEQYF. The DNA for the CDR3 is TGCAGTGCTAGGGGACACGGGTCCTACGAGCAGTACTTC.

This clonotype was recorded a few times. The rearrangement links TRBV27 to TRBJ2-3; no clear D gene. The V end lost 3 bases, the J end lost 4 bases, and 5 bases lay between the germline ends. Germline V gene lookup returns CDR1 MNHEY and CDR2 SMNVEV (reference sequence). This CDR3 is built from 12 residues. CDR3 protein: CASSFPADTQYF. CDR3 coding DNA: TGTGCCAGCAGTTTTCCGGCAGATACGCAGTATTTT.

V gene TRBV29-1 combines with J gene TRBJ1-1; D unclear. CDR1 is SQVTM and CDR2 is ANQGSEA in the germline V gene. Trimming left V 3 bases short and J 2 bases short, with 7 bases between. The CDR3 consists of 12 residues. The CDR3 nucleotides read TGCAGCGTTGAGTGGGGAAACACTGAAGCTTTCTTT. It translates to CSVEWGNTEAFF.

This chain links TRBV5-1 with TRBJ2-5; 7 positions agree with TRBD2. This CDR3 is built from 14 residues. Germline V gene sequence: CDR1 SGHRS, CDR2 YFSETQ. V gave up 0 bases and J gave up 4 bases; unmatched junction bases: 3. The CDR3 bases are TGCGCCAGCAGCTTGGAGGCTAGCGGAGAGACCCAGTACTTC. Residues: CASSLEASGETQYF. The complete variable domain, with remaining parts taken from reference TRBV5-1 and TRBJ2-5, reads KAGVTQTPRYLIKTRGQQVTLSCSPISGHRSVSWYQQTPGQGLQFLFEYFSETQRNKGNFPGRFSGRQFSNSRSEMNVSTLELGDSALYLCASSLEASGETQYFGPGTRLLVL.

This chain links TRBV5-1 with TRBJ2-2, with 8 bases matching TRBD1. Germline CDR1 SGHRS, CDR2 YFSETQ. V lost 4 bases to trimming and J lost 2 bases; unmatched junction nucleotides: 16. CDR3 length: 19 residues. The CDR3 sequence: CASSLGPPEDRANTGELFF. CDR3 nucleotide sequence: TGCGCCAGCAGCCTAGGTCCTCCGGAGGACAGGGCCAACACCGGGGAGCTGTTTTTT.

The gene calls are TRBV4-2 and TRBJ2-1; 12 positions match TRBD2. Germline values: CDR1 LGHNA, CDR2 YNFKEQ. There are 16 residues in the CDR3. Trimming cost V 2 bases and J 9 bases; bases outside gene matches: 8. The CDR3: CASSQRLAGEVTEQFF. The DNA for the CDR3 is TGTGCCAGCAGCCAACGACTAGCGGGAGAGGTCACTGAGCAGTTCTTC.

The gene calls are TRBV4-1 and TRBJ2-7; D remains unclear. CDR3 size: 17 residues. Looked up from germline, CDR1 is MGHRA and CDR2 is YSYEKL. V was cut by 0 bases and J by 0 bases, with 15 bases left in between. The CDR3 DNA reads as TGCGCCAGCAGCCAAGATTCGTACGGCCTGGGCTCCTACGAGCAGTACTTC. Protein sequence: CASSQDSYGLGSYEQYF.

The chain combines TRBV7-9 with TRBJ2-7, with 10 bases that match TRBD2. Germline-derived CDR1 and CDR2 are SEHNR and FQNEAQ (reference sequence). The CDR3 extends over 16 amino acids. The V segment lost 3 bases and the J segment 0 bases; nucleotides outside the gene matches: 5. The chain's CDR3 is CASSLVAGGLSYEQYF. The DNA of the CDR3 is TGTGCCAGCAGCTTGGTAGCGGGGGGCCTCTCCTACGAGCAGTACTTC.

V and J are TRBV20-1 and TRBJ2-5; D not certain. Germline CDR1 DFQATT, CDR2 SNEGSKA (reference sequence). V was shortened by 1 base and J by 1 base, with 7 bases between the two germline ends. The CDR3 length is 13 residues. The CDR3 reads CSARATVQETQYF. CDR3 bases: TGCAGTGCTAGAGCTACAGTCCAAGAGACCCAGTACTTC.

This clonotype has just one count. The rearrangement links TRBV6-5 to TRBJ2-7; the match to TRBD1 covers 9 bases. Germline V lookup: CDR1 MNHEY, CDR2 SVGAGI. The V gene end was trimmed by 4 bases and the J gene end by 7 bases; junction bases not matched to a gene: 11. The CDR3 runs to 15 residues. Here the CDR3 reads CASSLTGGHSQEQYF. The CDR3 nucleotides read TGTGCCAGCAGTTTGACAGGGGGGCACAGTCAGGAGCAGTACTTC.

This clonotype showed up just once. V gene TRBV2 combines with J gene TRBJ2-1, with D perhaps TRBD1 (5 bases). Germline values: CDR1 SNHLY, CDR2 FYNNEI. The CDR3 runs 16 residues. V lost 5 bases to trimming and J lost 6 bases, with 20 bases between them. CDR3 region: CASSSRRQSWSNEQFF. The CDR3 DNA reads TGTGCCAGCAGTTCCAGACGACAGTCCTGGTCCAATGAGCAGTTCTTC.

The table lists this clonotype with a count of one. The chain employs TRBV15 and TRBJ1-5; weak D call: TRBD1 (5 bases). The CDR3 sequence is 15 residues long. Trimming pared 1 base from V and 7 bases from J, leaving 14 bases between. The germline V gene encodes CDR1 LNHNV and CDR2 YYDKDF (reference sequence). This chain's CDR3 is CATSRGTEGYQPQHF. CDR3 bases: TGTGCCACCAGCAGAGGCACGGAGGGGTACCAGCCCCAGCATTTT.

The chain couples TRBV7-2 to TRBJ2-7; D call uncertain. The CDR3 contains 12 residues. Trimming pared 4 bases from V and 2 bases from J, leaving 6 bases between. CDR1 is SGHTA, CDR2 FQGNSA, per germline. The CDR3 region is CASSSLTYEQYF. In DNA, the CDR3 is TGTGCCAGCAGCTCCCTAACCTACGAGCAGTACTTC.